The entry below gives a single T cell receptor beta chain sequence along with its context. Antigen: not known. The same CDR3 is also encoded by other DNA sequences in this sample. TCRdb's table, derived via immunoSEQ multiplex PCR, lists solely in-frame clones and lacks some. Here the sample spans 2.3 million or so clones, over 90% being singletons. This CDR3 spans 14 amino acids. Unmatched junction bases numbered 3, after V lost 0 bases and J lost 4 bases. The germline V gene has CDR1 SGHRS and CDR2 YFSETQ. This sample was taken from a study of shared clonotypes between healthy human individuals. About the research overall: Aged between 18 and 49, the donors were a couple of women and three men. Each donor's CD4 naive and CD4 memory cells filled three plates apiece, CD8 naive two, and CD8 memory one.

General observations from the study: Sampling covered blood only; tissue repertoires likely differ.

The clonotype originates from a man younger than 30 in good health. Some clones in this sample may be carry-over from other donors' samples. Sequenced sample: naive CD4+ T cells from PBMCs. As to subset: CD45RA+ positively selected. The V and J genes are TRBV5-1 and TRBJ1-1; 7 nucleotides match TRBD1. CDR3 in amino acids: CASSLDRGTTEAFF. DNA of the CDR3: TGCGCCAGCAGCTTGGACAGGGGAACCACTGAAGCTTTCTTT.